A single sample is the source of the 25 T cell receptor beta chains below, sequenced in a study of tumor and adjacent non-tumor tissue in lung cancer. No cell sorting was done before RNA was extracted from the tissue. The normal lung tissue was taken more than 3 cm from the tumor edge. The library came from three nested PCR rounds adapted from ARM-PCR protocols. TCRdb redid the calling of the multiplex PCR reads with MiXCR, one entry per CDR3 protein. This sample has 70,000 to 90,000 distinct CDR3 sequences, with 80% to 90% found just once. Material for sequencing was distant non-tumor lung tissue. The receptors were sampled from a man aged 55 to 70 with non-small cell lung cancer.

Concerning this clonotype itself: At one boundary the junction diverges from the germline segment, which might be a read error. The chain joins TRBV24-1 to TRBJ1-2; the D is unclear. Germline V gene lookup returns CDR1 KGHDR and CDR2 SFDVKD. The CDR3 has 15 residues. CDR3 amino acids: CGTSDAGWSTYGYTF. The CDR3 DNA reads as TGTGGCACCAGTGATGCCGGATGGTCCACCTATGGCTACACCTTC.

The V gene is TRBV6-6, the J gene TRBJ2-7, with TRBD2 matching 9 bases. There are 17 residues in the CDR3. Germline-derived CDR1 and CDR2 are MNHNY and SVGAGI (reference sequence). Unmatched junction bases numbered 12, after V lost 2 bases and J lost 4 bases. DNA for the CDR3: TGTGCCAGCAGTTACCCGTTCCAAGCGGGAGGTGATTACGAGCAGTACTTC. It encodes CASSYPFQAGGDYEQYF.

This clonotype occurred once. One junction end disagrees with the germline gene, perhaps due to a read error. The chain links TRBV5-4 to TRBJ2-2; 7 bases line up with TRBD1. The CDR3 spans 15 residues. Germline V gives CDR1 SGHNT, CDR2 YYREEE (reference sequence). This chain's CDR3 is CTSSPGQINTRELFF. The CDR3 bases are TGTACCAGCAGCCCGGGACAGATCAACACCAGGGAGCTGTTTTTT.

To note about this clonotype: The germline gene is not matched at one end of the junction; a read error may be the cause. DNA for the CDR3: TGTGCCAGCAGCCAAGACGTTCCGGTCATTTCGGGCACTGAAGCTTTCTTT. Residues: CASSQDVPVISGTEAFF. The chain carries TRBV4-3 and TRBJ1-1; no firm D call. The CDR3 totals 17 residues. Germline CDR1 is LGHNA and CDR2 is YSLEER.

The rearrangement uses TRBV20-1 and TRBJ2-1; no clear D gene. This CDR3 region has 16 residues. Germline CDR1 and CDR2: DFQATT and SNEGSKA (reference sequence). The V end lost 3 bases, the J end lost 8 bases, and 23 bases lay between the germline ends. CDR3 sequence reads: CSARARSLVEFDEQFF. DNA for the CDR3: TGCAGTGCTAGGGCAAGGAGCCTGGTCGAGTTTGATGAGCAGTTCTTC.

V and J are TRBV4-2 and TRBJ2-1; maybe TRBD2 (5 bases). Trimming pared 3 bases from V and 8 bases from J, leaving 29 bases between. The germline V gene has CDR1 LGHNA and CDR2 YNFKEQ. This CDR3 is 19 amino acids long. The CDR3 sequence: CASSHELVLSRWAEYEQFF. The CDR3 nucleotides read TGTGCCAGCAGCCATGAACTAGTTTTAAGCAGGTGGGCAGAGTATGAGCAGTTCTTC.

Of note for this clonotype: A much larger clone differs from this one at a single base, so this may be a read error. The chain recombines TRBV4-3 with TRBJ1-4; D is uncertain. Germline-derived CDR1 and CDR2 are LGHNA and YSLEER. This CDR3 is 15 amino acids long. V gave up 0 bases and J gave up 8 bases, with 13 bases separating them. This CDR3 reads CASSQDLWRQEKLFF. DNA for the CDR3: TGCGCCAGCAGCCAAGATCTTTGGAGGCAGGAAAAACTGTTTTTT.

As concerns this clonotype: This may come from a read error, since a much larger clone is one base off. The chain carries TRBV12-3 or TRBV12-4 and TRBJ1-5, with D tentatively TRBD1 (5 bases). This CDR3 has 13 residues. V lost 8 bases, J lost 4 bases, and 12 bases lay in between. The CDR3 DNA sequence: TGTGCCAGCTGTTCAGGGTGGAATCAGCCCCAGCATTTT. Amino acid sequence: CASCSGWNQPQHF.

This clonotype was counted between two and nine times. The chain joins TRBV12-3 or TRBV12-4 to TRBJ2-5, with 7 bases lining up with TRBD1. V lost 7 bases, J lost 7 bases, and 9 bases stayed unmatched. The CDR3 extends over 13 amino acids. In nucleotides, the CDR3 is TGTGCCAGCATGAAGAGACAGGGTGTGACCCAGTACTTC. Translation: CASMKRQGVTQYF.

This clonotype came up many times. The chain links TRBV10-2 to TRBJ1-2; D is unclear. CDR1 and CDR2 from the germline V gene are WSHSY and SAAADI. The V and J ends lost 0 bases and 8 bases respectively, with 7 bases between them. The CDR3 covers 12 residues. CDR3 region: CASSESAGGYTF. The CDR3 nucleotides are TGCGCCAGCAGTGAGTCGGCCGGGGGCTACACCTTC.

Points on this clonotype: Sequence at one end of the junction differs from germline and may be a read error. The CDR3 sequence: CASTQDRLAPTGELFF. CDR3 nucleotides: TGCGCCAGCACCCAAGATCGACTAGCTCCCACCGGGGAGCTGTTTTTT. This chain joins TRBV14 and TRBJ2-2; 7 bases align to TRBD2. The CDR3 is made up of 16 amino acids. CDR1 and CDR2 from the germline V gene are SGHDN and FVKESK.

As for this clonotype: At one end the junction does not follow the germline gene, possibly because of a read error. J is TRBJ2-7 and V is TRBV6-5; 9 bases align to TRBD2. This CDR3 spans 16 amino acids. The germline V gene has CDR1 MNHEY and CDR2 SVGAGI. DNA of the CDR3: TGTGACAGCAGTTACTCGTCTAGCGGGGTCACCTACGATCAGTACTTC. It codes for CDSSYSSSGVTYDQYF.

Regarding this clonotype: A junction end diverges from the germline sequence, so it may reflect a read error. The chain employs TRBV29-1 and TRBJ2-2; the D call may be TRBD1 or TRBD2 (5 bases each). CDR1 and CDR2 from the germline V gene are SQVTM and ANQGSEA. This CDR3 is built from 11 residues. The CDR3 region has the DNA TGCAGCGTTGGAGGACTGGGGGAGCCGTGTTTT. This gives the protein CSVGGLGEPCF.

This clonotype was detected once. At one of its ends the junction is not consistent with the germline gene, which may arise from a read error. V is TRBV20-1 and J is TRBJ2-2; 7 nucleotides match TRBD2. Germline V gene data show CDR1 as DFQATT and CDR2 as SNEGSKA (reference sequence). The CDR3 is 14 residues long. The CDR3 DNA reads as TGCAGTGCCCACGCCGGGGGGAACACCGTGGAGCTGTTTTTT. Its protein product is CSAHAGGNTVELFF.

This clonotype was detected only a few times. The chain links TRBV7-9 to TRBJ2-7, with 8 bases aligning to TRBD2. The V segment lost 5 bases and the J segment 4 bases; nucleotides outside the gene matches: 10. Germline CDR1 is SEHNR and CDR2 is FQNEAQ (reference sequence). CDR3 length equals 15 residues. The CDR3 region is CASSTTSGRSYEQYF. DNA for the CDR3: TGTGCCAGCAGCACAACTAGCGGTCGGTCTTACGAGCAGTACTTC.

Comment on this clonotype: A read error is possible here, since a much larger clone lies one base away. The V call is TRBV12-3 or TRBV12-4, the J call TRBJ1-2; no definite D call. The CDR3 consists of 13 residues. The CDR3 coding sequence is TGTGCCAACAGTTTAGTCCGAGGCTATGGCTACACCTTC. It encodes CANSLVRGYGYTF.

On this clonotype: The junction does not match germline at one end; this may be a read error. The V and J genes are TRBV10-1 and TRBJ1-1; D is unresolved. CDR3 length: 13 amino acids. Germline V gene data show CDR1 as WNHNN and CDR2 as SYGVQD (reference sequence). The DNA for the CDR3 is TGTGCCAGCACTCCCCGCTACAACGCTGAAGCTTTCTTT. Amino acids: CASTPRYNAEAFF.

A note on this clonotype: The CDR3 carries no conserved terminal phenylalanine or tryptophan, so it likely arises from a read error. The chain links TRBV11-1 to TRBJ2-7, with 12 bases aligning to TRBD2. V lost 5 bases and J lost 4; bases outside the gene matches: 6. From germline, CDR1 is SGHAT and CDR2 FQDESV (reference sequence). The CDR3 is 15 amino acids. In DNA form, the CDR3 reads TGTGCCAGCAGCAGGACTAGCGGGACGACATACGAGCAGTACATC. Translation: CASSRTSGTTYEQYI.

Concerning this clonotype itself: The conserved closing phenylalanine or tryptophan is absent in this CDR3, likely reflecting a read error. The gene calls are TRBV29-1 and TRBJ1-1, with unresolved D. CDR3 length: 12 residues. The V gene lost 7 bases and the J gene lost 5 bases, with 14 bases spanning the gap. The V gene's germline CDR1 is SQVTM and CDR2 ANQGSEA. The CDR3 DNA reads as TGCAGCGCCTCAGAGTTGAGAACTGAAGCTTTCTTA. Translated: CSASELRTEAFL.

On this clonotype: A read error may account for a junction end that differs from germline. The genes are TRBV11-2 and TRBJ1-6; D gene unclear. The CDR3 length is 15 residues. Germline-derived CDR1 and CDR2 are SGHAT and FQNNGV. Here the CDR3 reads CASSLGGSNNSPLHF. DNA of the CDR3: TGTGCCAGTAGCTTAGGAGGGAGCAATAATTCACCCCTCCACTTT.

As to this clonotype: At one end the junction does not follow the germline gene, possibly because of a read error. CDR3 bases: TGTCCCAGCAGTTACTCCCCATCGTGGAATGAGCAGTTCTTC. Translated, it gives CPSSYSPSWNEQFF. The V and J genes are TRBV6-5 and TRBJ2-1; D is uncertain. From germline, CDR1 is MNHEY and CDR2 SVGAGI. The CDR3 contains 14 residues.

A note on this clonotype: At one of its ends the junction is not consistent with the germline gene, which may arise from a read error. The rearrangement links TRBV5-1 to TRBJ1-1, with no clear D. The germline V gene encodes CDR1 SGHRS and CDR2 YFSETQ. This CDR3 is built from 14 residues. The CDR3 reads CASSLEERNTEALF. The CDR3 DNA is TGCGCCAGCAGCTTGGAGGAGCGGAACACTGAAGCTCTCTTT.

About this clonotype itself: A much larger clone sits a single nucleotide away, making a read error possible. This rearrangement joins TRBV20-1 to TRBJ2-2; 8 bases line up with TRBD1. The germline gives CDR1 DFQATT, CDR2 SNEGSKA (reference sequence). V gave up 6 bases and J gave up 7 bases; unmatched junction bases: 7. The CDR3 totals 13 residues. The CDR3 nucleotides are TGCAGTGCCCCAAGGACAGGGTGCGGGGAGCTGTTTTTT. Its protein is CSAPRTGCGELFF.

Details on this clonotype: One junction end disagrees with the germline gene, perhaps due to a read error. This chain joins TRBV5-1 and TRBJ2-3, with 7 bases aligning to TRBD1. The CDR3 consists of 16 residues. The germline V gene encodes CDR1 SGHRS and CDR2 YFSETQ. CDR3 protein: CASSRGTWLSGRTQYF. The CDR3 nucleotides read TGTGCCAGCAGCAGGGGGACATGGTTGTCGGGACGTACGCAGTATTTT.

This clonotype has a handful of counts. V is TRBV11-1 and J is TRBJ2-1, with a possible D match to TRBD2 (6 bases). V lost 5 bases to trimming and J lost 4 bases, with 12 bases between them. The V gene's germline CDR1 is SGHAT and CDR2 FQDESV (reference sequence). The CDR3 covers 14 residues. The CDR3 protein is CASSPGREYNEQFF. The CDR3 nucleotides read TGTGCCAGCAGCCCCGGCCGGGAGTACAATGAGCAGTTCTTC.